This record concerns one TCR beta chain sequence. This CDR3 comprises 14 residues. The ends were cut back, 0 bases at V and 11 bases at J, with 16 bases in the middle. Germline CDR1 is KGHSH and CDR2 is LQKENI. The data were taken from a study of blood T cell repertoires in COVID-19. Study-level background: T cells, B-cell-depleted T cells, or PBMCs supplied cDNA or gDNA.

Original analysis: From reference gene primer amplification, estimates of nucleated cell counts were derived. Only in-frame clones appear in the TCRdb table, and some are missing; sequencing was by immunoSEQ multiplex PCR. V and J calls and clone size are those listed in that table; D and trimming were worked out from the DNA. The table records approximately 89,000 clones, over 75% of them present only once. The chain carries TRBV18 and TRBJ1-1, with D possibly matching TRBD1 (5 bases). The TCR originated in a human donor in a cohort sampled during active COVID-19. Sequences were obtained from peripheral blood. CDR3 nucleotide sequence: TGTGCCAGCTCACCACCGGGCCGGGGGGGAAGGGCTTTCTTT. It encodes CASSPPGRGGRAFF.